Listed here are 30 T cell receptor beta chains from one sample, sequenced in a study of liver allograft versus peripheral blood T cells (dated by TCRdb to 2020 to 2022). Describing the broader study: T cell receptor repertoires present within transplanted livers were compared with repertoires in the peripheral blood of liver transplant recipients.

The listed sequencing device is Illumina MiSeq. TCRdb applied fastp at Q25 and MiXCR to the public reads, then kept only in-frame beta chains. Entries that share a CDR3 protein sequence are merged under the most common genes and DNA. This sample has about 14,000 distinct CDR3 sequences in its table, and roughly 20% of those were observed once. About 5.8% of the sample is taken by the ten largest. Receptors were obtained from a human patient who had a liver transplant. Post transplant, some T cells may arise from the graft donor.

In its sample, this clonotype is medium-sized. V gene TRBV19 combines with J gene TRBJ1-2, with a tentative D call TRBD1 (5 bases). Trimming removed 5 bases from V and 1 base from J, with 17 bases in between. Germline-derived CDR1 and CDR2 are LNHDA and SQIVND (reference sequence). This CDR3 has 16 residues. CDR3 bases: TGTGCCAGTAGTCCGAACCCCGGGACGGGTAACTATGGCTACACCTTC. Translation: CASSPNPGTGNYGYTF.

This clonotype was detected ten times or more. The rearrangement uses TRBV6-6 and TRBJ1-2; 9 bases match TRBD1. This CDR3 is 17 amino acids long. Trimming took 5 bases from V and 2 from J; bases not matched to a gene: 12. Germline CDR1 and CDR2: MNHNY and SVGAGI (reference sequence). CDR3 DNA sequence: TGTGCCAGCAGTCCCCGTCCGGGACAGGGAGGGAACTATGGCTACACCTTC. This codes for CASSPRPGQGGNYGYTF.

This clonotype is labeled medium-sized. The rearrangement links TRBV6-1 to TRBJ1-3, with D uncertain. Trimming took 0 bases from V and 0 from J, leaving 9 bases between them. CDR1 and CDR2 (germline): MNHNS, SASEGT. The CDR3 length is 16 residues. Here the CDR3 DNA reads TGTGCCAGCAGTGAAGCGGTACGGAGCTCTGGAAACACCATATATTTT. This gives the protein CASSEAVRSSGNTIYF.

In its sample, this clonotype is medium-sized. The CDR3: CASSERAGTEGYEQYF. As DNA, the CDR3 is TGTGCCAGCAGTGAAAGGGCCGGGACAGAAGGCTACGAGCAGTACTTC. This chain joins TRBV6-1 and TRBJ2-7, with 7 bases lining up with TRBD1. Trimming cost V 2 bases and J 3 bases; bases outside gene matches: 10. Germline-derived CDR1 and CDR2 are MNHNS and SASEGT. CDR3 length: 16 amino acids.

The rearrangement joins TRBV10-2 to TRBJ1-6, with TRBD1 as a possible D gene (6 bases). Germline V gene sequence: CDR1 WSHSY, CDR2 SAAADI. This CDR3 spans 14 amino acids. Trimming stripped 4 bases from V and 7 bases from J, with 11 bases between. In DNA form, the CDR3 reads TGCGCCAGCAGTGTGGGGGCTCGGAATTCACCCCTCCACTTT. It specifies CASSVGARNSPLHF.

This clonotype was recorded a few times. The chain has TRBV7-2 and TRBJ1-1; 7 bases line up with TRBD1. This CDR3 region has 17 residues. Looked up from germline, CDR1 is SGHTA and CDR2 is FQGNSA. The V gene end was trimmed by 5 bases and the J gene end by 0 bases; junction bases not matched to a gene: 12. This CDR3 reads CASSVNPGGLLNTEAFF. The CDR3 coding sequence is TGTGCCAGCAGCGTAAACCCAGGGGGGCTCTTGAACACTGAAGCTTTCTTT.

Ten or more counts support this clonotype. This chain links TRBV7-9 with TRBJ1-4; D call uncertain. Trimming left V 1 base short and J 7 bases short, with 10 bases between. The germline CDR1 and CDR2 sequences are SEHNR and FQNEAQ (reference sequence). This CDR3 has 14 residues. The CDR3 reads CASSLVTLGEKLFF. The CDR3 coding sequence is TGTGCCAGCAGCTTAGTGACCCTGGGTGAAAAACTGTTTTTT. The variable domain in full, with the rest retrieved from reference TRBV7-9 and TRBJ1-4, is DTGVSQNPRHKITKRGQNVTFRCDPISEHNRLYWYRQTLGQGPEFLTYFQNEAQLEKSRLLSDRFSAERPKGSFSTLEIQRTEQGDSAMYLCASSLVTLGEKLFFGSGTQLSVL.

By share, this clonotype ranks as medium-sized. V gene TRBV18 combines with J gene TRBJ1-4, with D perhaps matching TRBD1 (5 bases). Trimming removed 6 bases from V and 4 bases from J, with 15 bases in between. CDR3 size: 15 residues. Germline V CDR1 and CDR2: KGHSH, LQKENI. CDR3 nucleotides: TGTGCCAGCTCCCGGGGAAGAGGGGTTAATGAAAAACTGTTTTTT. Encoded protein: CASSRGRGVNEKLFF.

This clonotype has just a few counts. The chain has TRBV7-2 and TRBJ2-3; possible D gene TRBD1, 6 bases. Germline CDR1 is SGHTA and CDR2 is FQGNSA. With 5 bases removed from V and 10 bases from J, the gap between germline ends came to 13 bases. The CDR3 is made up of 12 amino acids. DNA of the CDR3: TGTGCCAGCAGCCAGGGGCTGGTACCGCAGTATTTT. Its translation: CASSQGLVPQYF.

The chain has TRBV29-1 and TRBJ1-4; 9 nucleotides agree with TRBD1. Per the germline V gene, CDR1 is SQVTM and CDR2 is ANQGSEA. J was trimmed by 8 bases and V by 6 bases; bases with no gene match: 10. CDR3 length: 14 residues. As DNA, the CDR3 is TGCAGCGTGGGTTCCGGGACAGGGATCGAAAAACTGTTTTTT. Translated: CSVGSGTGIEKLFF.

This clonotype was counted many times. This chain uses TRBV6-2 or TRBV6-3 with TRBJ1-6; D not resolved. The germline V and J ends were trimmed by 4 bases and 8 bases, with 6 bases remaining between them. Germline V gene sequence: CDR1 MNHEY, CDR2 SVGEGT. This CDR3 is built from 12 residues. The CDR3 region is CASSWGDSPLHF. The CDR3 coding sequence is TGTGCCAGCAGTTGGGGAGATTCACCCCTCCACTTT.

This clonotype was recorded many times. The chain employs TRBV18 and TRBJ2-3; D possibly matches TRBD1 or TRBD2 (5 bases each). The V and J ends lost 3 bases and 4 bases respectively, with 11 bases between them. There are 14 residues in the CDR3. Germline assignment: CDR1 KGHSH and CDR2 LQKENI. This CDR3 is CASSPWGRPDTQYF. CDR3 bases: TGTGCCAGCTCACCTTGGGGGAGACCAGATACGCAGTATTTT.

This clonotype was detected many times. This rearrangement joins TRBV19 to TRBJ1-6; 10 bases agree with TRBD1. V shed 5 bases and J 7 bases; nucleotides not matched to a gene: 8. The germline V gene encodes CDR1 LNHDA and CDR2 SQIVND (reference sequence). This CDR3 region has 16 residues. CDR3 region: CASSSRTGGNNSPLHF. In DNA, the CDR3 is TGTGCCAGTAGTTCTCGGACAGGGGGAAACAATTCACCCCTCCACTTT.

This clonotype is categorized as medium-sized (0.01 to 0.1%). The chain uses TRBV10-3 and TRBJ1-5; D remains ambiguous. Germline V lookup: CDR1 ENHRY, CDR2 SYGVKD. The CDR3 covers 12 residues. Trimming took off 2 bases at V and 4 bases at J, with 3 bases between the two ends. The CDR3 is CAISETNQPQHF. The CDR3 DNA reads as TGTGCCATCAGTGAGACAAATCAGCCCCAGCATTTT.

This clonotype occurred many times. J is TRBJ2-2 and V is TRBV5-4; D is possibly TRBD2 (5 bases). This CDR3 has 15 residues. The germline V gene has CDR1 SGHNT and CDR2 YYREEE (reference sequence). V was clipped by 2 bases and J by 1 base, with 9 bases between them. The CDR3 reads CASSFSGVNTGELFF. Here the CDR3 DNA reads TGTGCCAGCAGCTTTTCCGGGGTGAACACCGGGGAGCTGTTTTTT.

This clonotype was seen a handful of times. The J gene is TRBJ1-2, the V gene TRBV6-2 or TRBV6-3; D possibly corresponds to TRBD1 (5 bases). The V gene's germline CDR1 is MNHEY and CDR2 SVGEGT. The CDR3 spans 13 residues. The V gene lost 7 bases and the J gene lost 7 bases, with 16 bases spanning the gap. The DNA for the CDR3 is TGTGCCAGCATCGGACACCCTACGGTTGGCTACACCTTC. It codes for CASIGHPTVGYTF.

In its sample, this clonotype was seen a few times. This chain links TRBV12-3 or TRBV12-4 with TRBJ1-3, with D hard to call. The CDR3 is 12 amino acids. Trimming took off 3 bases at V and 11 bases at J, with 11 bases between the two ends. As DNA, the CDR3 is TGTGCCAGCAGTTTCCCTACTTTGCCCATATATTTT. It codes for CASSFPTLPIYF.

This clonotype was observed many times. The chain employs TRBV6-6 and TRBJ2-3, with 9 bases lining up with TRBD1. The germline CDR1 and CDR2 sequences are MNHNY and SVGAGI (reference sequence). The CDR3 consists of 14 residues. V lost 6 bases to trimming and J lost 7 bases; unmatched junction nucleotides: 8. The CDR3 region is CASSLDRGGYTQYF. As DNA, the CDR3 is TGTGCCAGCAGCCTGGACAGGGGAGGGTATACGCAGTATTTT.

In its sample, this clonotype is medium-sized. The V call is TRBV19, the J call TRBJ1-2; the D is unclear. Germline assignment: CDR1 LNHDA and CDR2 SQIVND (reference sequence). The CDR3 has 17 amino acids. V lost 1 base and J lost 1, with 16 bases in between. The CDR3 DNA reads as TGTGCCAGTAGTATAGCTCCGTGGCCGTCTGGTAACTATGGCTACACCTTC. This encodes CASSIAPWPSGNYGYTF.

In its sample, this clonotype was seen a few times. The rearrangement uses TRBV6-1 and TRBJ1-6, with D perhaps TRBD1 (5 bases). V lost 5 bases, J lost 6 bases, and 14 bases lay in between. Germline V lookup: CDR1 MNHNS, CDR2 SASEGT. The CDR3 runs to 15 residues. The CDR3: CASSTLQGSNSPLHF. CDR3 DNA: TGTGCCAGCAGTACTCTGCAGGGAAGTAATTCACCCCTCCACTTT.

This clonotype was seen only a few times. This chain connects TRBV30 to TRBJ1-1; D uncertain. V lost 2 bases and J 5 bases, leaving 9 bases between the germline ends. Germline V gives CDR1 GTSNPN, CDR2 SVGIG (reference sequence). The CDR3 runs 12 residues. The CDR3 spells CAWSPGWTEAFF. Here the CDR3 DNA reads TGTGCCTGGAGTCCGGGTTGGACTGAAGCTTTCTTT. Together with reference TRBV30 and TRBJ1-1, the CDR3 gives the full variable domain: SQTIHQWPATLVQPVGSPLSLECTVEGTSNPNLYWYRQAAGRGLQLLFYSVGIGQISSEVPQNLSASRPQDRQFILSSKKLLLSDSGFYLCAWSPGWTEAFFGQGTRLTVV.

Note on this clonotype: A single base separates this from a much larger clone, so it may be a read error. The CDR3 ends on some other residue instead of the conserved phenylalanine or tryptophan, so this is likely a read error. The chain couples TRBV19 to TRBJ1-2; D not certain. Trimming took 8 bases from V and 5 from J, leaving 15 bases between them. Germline CDR1 LNHDA, CDR2 SQIVND (reference sequence). The length of the CDR3 is 13 residues. CDR3 DNA: TGTGCCAGTCAGCGCTCAGGTTATTATGGCTACACCATC. Translating it yields CASQRSGYYGYTI.

The chain recombines TRBV28 with TRBJ2-7; tentatively, D is TRBD1 (6 bases). Germline CDR1 reads MDHEN; CDR2 reads SYDVKM. There are 11 residues in the CDR3. Between the trimmed V and J ends, which lost 8 bases and 3 bases, there was a span of 8 bases. The CDR3: CASQGGYEQYF. The CDR3 DNA follows: TGTGCCAGCCAAGGGGGCTACGAGCAGTACTTC.

The rearrangement joins TRBV12-3 or TRBV12-4 to TRBJ2-7; D remains unclear. This CDR3 has 15 amino acids. The germline V and J ends were trimmed by 3 bases and 0 bases, with 12 bases remaining between them. DNA for the CDR3: TGTGCCAGCAGTTTCAACAGTTACAGCTCCTACGAGCAGTACTTC. This gives the protein CASSFNSYSSYEQYF.

For this clonotype: This may stem from a read error, because a much larger clone lies one nucleotide away. This CDR3 reads CASSQGVYNEKLFF. DNA of the CDR3: TGTGCCAGCAGTCAGGGGGTCTATAATGAAAAACTGTTTTTT. The chain couples TRBV6-1 to TRBJ1-4; 7 positions match TRBD1. V lost 5 bases, J lost 4 bases, and 4 bases stayed unmatched. The CDR3 has 14 residues. Germline V CDR1 and CDR2: MNHNS, SASEGT.

Details on this clonotype: It may be a read error: a sequence one base away is much more abundant. The gene calls are TRBV19 and TRBJ1-1, with D possibly TRBD1 on 5 matching bases. There are 13 residues in the CDR3. Germline V gene sequence: CDR1 LNHDA, CDR2 SQIVND (reference sequence). Trimming cost V 4 bases and J 1 base, with 7 bases left between them. CDR3 in amino acids: CASSTGANTEAFF. DNA of the CDR3: TGTGCCAGTAGTACCGGGGCGAACACTGAAGCTTTCTTT.

This clonotype has only a few counts. The chain employs TRBV6-2 or TRBV6-3 and TRBJ1-2; D is ambiguous. This CDR3 spans 16 amino acids. V shed 5 bases and J shed 8 bases, with 24 bases lying between them. From germline, CDR1 is MNHEY and CDR2 SVGEGT. In DNA form, the CDR3 reads TGTGCCAGCAGTCCGCGGACGTATCCTACCCGGGTCGGCTACACCTTC. This translates into CASSPRTYPTRVGYTF.

In its sample, this clonotype is medium-sized. The chain is built from TRBV7-2 and TRBJ1-6; D not resolved. The V end lost 2 bases, the J end lost 6 bases, and 11 bases lay between the germline ends. Germline CDR1 SGHTA, CDR2 FQGNSA. The CDR3 extends over 15 amino acids. CDR3 sequence reads: CASSLNAQSNSPLHF. Here the CDR3 DNA reads TGTGCCAGCAGCTTAAACGCCCAATCTAATTCACCCCTCCACTTT.

This clonotype came up many times. CDR3 region: CATSREGAGQGFYEQYF. The CDR3 region has the DNA TGTGCCACCAGCAGAGAAGGTGCGGGACAGGGGTTCTACGAGCAGTACTTC. The rearrangement joins TRBV15 to TRBJ2-7; 10 bases line up with TRBD1. The junction had 8 bases not matched to a gene; V was cut back by 0 bases and J by 3 bases. The CDR3 loop spans 17 amino acids. Germline V CDR1 and CDR2: LNHNV, YYDKDF (reference sequence).

The chain carries TRBV29-1 and TRBJ2-2, with D perhaps matching TRBD2 (7 bases). Trimming took off 6 bases at V and 3 bases at J, with 11 bases between the two ends. The CDR3 length is 13 residues. Germline CDR1 reads SQVTM; CDR2 reads ANQGSEA. CDR3 in amino acids: CSVGGQYTGELFF. In DNA form, the CDR3 reads TGCAGCGTGGGGGGGCAGTACACCGGGGAGCTGTTTTTT.